These 9 T cell receptor beta chains came from one sample sequenced in a study of T cells in Graves' hyperthyroidism and ophthalmopathy. Amplified regions were TCR beta CDR3 sequences from RNA transcripts. A set of HTBI primers served as the primers for a first-round RT-PCR of the TCR CDR3. Via MiXCR, TCRdb re-called the multiplex PCR reads, giving one row per CDR3 protein. The table has 350,000 or so distinct CDR3 sequences, 15% to 20% seen once. What was sequenced was blood. Source of these receptors: a woman aged 40 to 49 with Graves' ophthalmopathy.

This clonotype was found many times. J is TRBJ2-5 and V is TRBV29-1; D is ambiguous. V dropped 5 bases and J dropped 3 bases, with 7 bases sitting between them. There are 11 residues in the CDR3. Germline-derived CDR1 and CDR2 are SQVTM and ANQGSEA. CDR3 sequence: CSVQQKETQYF. The CDR3 DNA sequence: TGCAGCGTTCAGCAAAAAGAGACCCAGTACTTC.

The table lists this clonotype with many counts. Since a much larger clone is just one base distant, this may be a read error. Given the absence of the conserved phenylalanine or tryptophan at the CDR3 end, a read error is likely. This chain joins TRBV10-3 and TRBJ2-7; the match to TRBD1 covers 9 bases. The germline gives CDR1 ENHRY, CDR2 SYGVKD. After removal of 5 bases from V and 3 bases from J, the junction contained 5 bases not matched to a gene. This CDR3 has 14 amino acids. The CDR3 region is CAISSRDRDYEQYS. The CDR3 DNA reads as TGTGCCATCAGTAGCCGGGACAGGGACTACGAGCAGTACTCC.

This clonotype was seen many times. The rearrangement uses TRBV6-5 and TRBJ2-2; TRBD1 matches at 9 bases. With V trimmed by 4 bases and J by 2 bases, 2 bases remained unmatched. Germline loops: CDR1 MNHEY, CDR2 SVGAGI. This CDR3 comprises 15 residues. Here the CDR3 DNA reads TGTGCCAGCAGTTCGGACAGGGGAAACACCGGGGAGCTGTTTTTT. It is translated as CASSSDRGNTGELFF.

This clonotype showed up many times. V usage is TRBV29-1 and J usage is TRBJ2-7; TRBD2 agrees at 11 bases. Germline CDR1 SQVTM, CDR2 ANQGSEA. CDR3 length: 14 amino acids. J was trimmed by 3 bases and V by 6 bases; bases with no gene match: 7. CDR3 sequence: CSVALGTSGYEQYF. DNA for the CDR3: TGCAGCGTCGCCTTGGGGACTAGCGGCTACGAGCAGTACTTC.

In this sample, this clonotype turned up a few times. One base away lies a much larger clone, so this may be a sequencing read error. The CDR3 reads CDSKKESSYNSPLHF. CDR3 sequence (DNA): TGTGACAGCAAAAAGGAAAGCTCCTATAATTCACCCCTCCACTTT. V usage is TRBV28 and J usage is TRBJ1-6; D call uncertain. This CDR3 region has 15 residues. The V gene's germline CDR1 is MDHEN and CDR2 SYDVKM. Together with reference TRBV28 and TRBJ1-6, the CDR3 gives the full variable domain: DVKVTQSSRYLVKRTGEKVFLECVQDMDHENMFWYRQDPGLGLRLIYFSYDVKMKEKGDIPEGYSVSREKKERFSLILESASTNQTSMYLCDSKKESSYNSPLHFGNGTRLTVT.

This clonotype was observed many times. This chain links TRBV11-2 with TRBJ2-7, with D perhaps TRBD2 (5 bases). The CDR3 loop spans 13 amino acids. Germline CDR1 is SGHAT and CDR2 is FQNNGV. The ends were cut back, 6 bases at V and 3 bases at J, with 12 bases in the middle. CDR3 bases: TGTGCCAGCAGTCGAAGCGGATACTACGAGCAGTACTTC. This encodes CASSRSGYYEQYF.

The chain recombines TRBV25-1 with TRBJ2-2; tentative D call: TRBD1 (6 bases). In germline, CDR1 is MGHDK, CDR2 SYGVNS. Trimming took off 1 base at V and 0 bases at J, with 12 bases between the two ends. The CDR3 is made up of 17 amino acids. The CDR3 DNA is TGTGCCAGCAGTGAATTTTTTGGGGGCCCGAACACCGGGGAGCTGTTTTTT. Translating it yields CASSEFFGGPNTGELFF.

This clonotype has at least ten counts. This rearrangement joins TRBV12-3 or TRBV12-4 to TRBJ2-4; D gene uncertain. V was shortened by 8 bases and J by 4 bases, with 12 bases between the two germline ends. The CDR3 has 13 residues. CDR3 loop: CASRTGSKNIQYF. Here the CDR3 DNA reads TGTGCCAGCCGCACCGGATCAAAAAACATTCAGTACTTC.

This clonotype was recorded many times. V and J are TRBV20-1 and TRBJ2-7, with 11 positions matching TRBD2. This CDR3 region has 17 residues. Germline V gene lookup returns CDR1 DFQATT and CDR2 SNEGSKA (reference sequence). Unmatched junction bases numbered 11, after V lost 3 bases and J lost 1 base. The CDR3 coding sequence is TGCAGTGCTAGGGGTTTTAGCGGGAGGGCCTCATCCTACGAGCAGTACTTC. This encodes CSARGFSGRASSYEQYF.